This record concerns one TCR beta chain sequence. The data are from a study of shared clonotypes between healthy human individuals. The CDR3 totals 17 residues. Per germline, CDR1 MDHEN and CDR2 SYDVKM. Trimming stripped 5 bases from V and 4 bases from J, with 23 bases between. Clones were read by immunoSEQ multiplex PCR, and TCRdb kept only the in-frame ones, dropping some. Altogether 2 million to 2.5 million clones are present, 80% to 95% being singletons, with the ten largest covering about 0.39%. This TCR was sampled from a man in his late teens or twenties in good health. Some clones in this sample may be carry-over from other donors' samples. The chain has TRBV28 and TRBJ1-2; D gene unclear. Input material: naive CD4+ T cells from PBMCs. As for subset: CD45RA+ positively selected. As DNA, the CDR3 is TGTGCCAGCAGTATCCATCTTAGTGGCCAGGAGATCTATGGCTACACCTTC. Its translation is CASSIHLSGQEIYGYTF.